These T cell receptor beta chains were read from a single sample in a study of breast tumors, draining lymph nodes, adjacent tissues. TCRdb called the multiplex PCR reads again in MiXCR, with one record for every CDR3 protein. The data show tens of thousands of distinct CDR3 sequences, with around 40% seen just once and roughly a tenth held by the top ten. Sample: breast tumor tissue. These receptors originate from a female donor with breast cancer. Some clones in this sample may be carry-over from other donors' samples. CDR3s include the opening cysteine and the closing phenylalanine or tryptophan. The D gene is left open where the match is weak. Size is omitted from some rows. Given values are once, few, many or a class for expanded clones.

J gene: TRBJ2-7
clone size: -
V gene: TRBV2
D gene: -
CDR3 DNA: TGTGCCAGCACGCAGCGGAGGGGGACCTACGAGCAGTACTTC
CDR3 protein: CASTQRRGTYEQYF

J gene: TRBJ1-3
clone size: -
V gene: TRBV28
D gene: -
CDR3 DNA: TGTGCCAGCAATAACTGGGGGGGCGGAAACACCATATATTTT
CDR3 protein: CASNNWGGGNTIYF

J gene: TRBJ2-1
clone size: many
V gene: TRBV19
D gene: TRBD2
CDR3 DNA: TGTGCCAGTAGTGCCCCGGGACTAGCGGGGACCTCCTACAATGAGCAGTTCTTC
CDR3 protein: CASSAPGLAGTSYNEQFF

J gene: TRBJ1-3
clone size: -
V gene: TRBV20-1
D gene: -
CDR3 DNA: TGCAGTGCTAGAGCCCAGTACACCATATATTTT
CDR3 protein: CSARAQYTIYF

J gene: TRBJ1-3
clone size: -
V gene: TRBV20-1
D gene: -
CDR3 DNA: TGCAGTGCTATTCTAGCGGCAAACACCATATATTTT
CDR3 protein: CSAILAANTIYF

J gene: TRBJ2-7
clone size: -
V gene: TRBV7-6
D gene: -
CDR3 DNA: TGTGCCAGCAGCTTTCAGGCCAGCGGCGAGCAGTACTTC
CDR3 protein: CASSFQASGEQYF

J gene: TRBJ1-5
clone size: -
V gene: TRBV10-3
D gene: -
CDR3 DNA: TGTGCCATCAGTGAGTCTGGCAATCAGCCCCAGCATTTT
CDR3 protein: CAISESGNQPQHF

J gene: TRBJ2-7
clone size: many
V gene: TRBV30
D gene: -
CDR3 DNA: TGTGCCTGGAGTGGGTTTCCGCTAGCGCCACTCAGCGAGCAGTACTTC
CDR3 protein: CAWSGFPLAPLSEQYF

J gene: TRBJ2-5
clone size: many
V gene: TRBV3-1
D gene: TRBD1
CDR3 DNA: TGTGCCAGCAGCCAAGAAGGGGGCAAGGAGACCCAGTACTTC
CDR3 protein: CASSQEGGKETQYF

J gene: TRBJ2-3
clone size: many
V gene: TRBV5-1
D gene: TRBD2
CDR3 DNA: TGCGCCAGCAGCTTGGGACTAGCGGGAGAGGGGGATACGCAGTATTTT
CDR3 protein: CASSLGLAGEGDTQYF

J gene: TRBJ2-1
clone size: medium-sized
V gene: TRBV7-3
D gene: TRBD2
CDR3 DNA: TGTGCCAGCAGCTTAGCGGGAGCAATTAATGAGCAGTTCTTC
CDR3 protein: CASSLAGAINEQFF

J gene: TRBJ2-1
clone size: many
V gene: TRBV30
D gene: TRBD2
CDR3 DNA: TGTGCCTGGACACCGGGACTAGCTTCCAATGAGCAGTTCTTC
CDR3 protein: CAWTPGLASNEQFF

J gene: TRBJ1-2
clone size: -
V gene: TRBV4-2
D gene: TRBD1
CDR3 DNA: TGTGCCAGCAGCTTGGGGACAGGGGGCGCAGACTATGGCTACACCTTC
CDR3 protein: CASSLGTGGADYGYTF

J gene: TRBJ1-2
clone size: -
V gene: TRBV5-1
D gene: TRBD1
CDR3 DNA: TGCGCCAGCAGCTTGACAGGGGGCGGCTACACCTTC
CDR3 protein: CASSLTGGGYTF

J gene: TRBJ2-3
clone size: many
V gene: TRBV11-1
D gene: TRBD2
CDR3 DNA: TGTGCCAGCAGCCGCGGGACTAGCGGGAGTGACACGCAGTATTTT
CDR3 protein: CASSRGTSGSDTQYF

J gene: TRBJ2-7
clone size: -
V gene: TRBV11-1
D gene: -
CDR3 DNA: TGTGCCAGCAGTCGTTCGTCCGGGGACATGTCCTACGAGCAGTACTTC
CDR3 protein: CASSRSSGDMSYEQYF

J gene: TRBJ2-3
clone size: many
V gene: TRBV9
D gene: TRBD2
CDR3 DNA: TGTGCCAGCGGGCGGGAGTGGGGAGATACGCAGTATTTT
CDR3 protein: CASGREWGDTQYF

J gene: TRBJ2-1
clone size: many
V gene: TRBV6-2/TRBV6-3
D gene: TRBD2
CDR3 DNA: TGTGCCAGCAGTTCCCCGGGACTAGCGCGCAATGAGCAGTTCTTC
CDR3 protein: CASSSPGLARNEQFF

J gene: TRBJ2-5
clone size: -
V gene: TRBV7-3
D gene: -
CDR3 DNA: TGTGCCAGCGGCTTAGGACCCCTTCAAGAGACCCAGTACTTC
CDR3 protein: CASGLGPLQETQYF

J gene: TRBJ2-3
clone size: many
V gene: TRBV4-3
D gene: -
CDR3 DNA: TGCGCCAGCAGCCAAGTAGTAGGGGGTACGCAGTATTTT
CDR3 protein: CASSQVVGGTQYF

J gene: TRBJ2-5
clone size: many
V gene: TRBV7-6
D gene: -
CDR3 DNA: TGTGCCAGCAGCTTAAGTGAGGTTAGCGAGACCCAGTACTTC
CDR3 protein: CASSLSEVSETQYF

J gene: TRBJ2-7
clone size: -
V gene: TRBV10-3
D gene: TRBD1
CDR3 DNA: TGTGCCATCAGTCCCCAAAAGGGACAGGGTAAGTACGAGCAGTACTTC
CDR3 protein: CAISPQKGQGKYEQYF

J gene: TRBJ2-7
clone size: many
V gene: TRBV9
D gene: TRBD2
CDR3 DNA: TGTGCCAGCAGCGATGGCCTCGGGCGGGAGGGCCACAGCGAGCAGTACTTC
CDR3 protein: CASSDGLGREGHSEQYF

J gene: TRBJ1-2
clone size: -
V gene: TRBV29-1
D gene: -
CDR3 DNA: TGCAGCGTTGAACTATGGGCTAGTGTGAGTGGCTACACCTTC
CDR3 protein: CSVELWASVSGYTF

J gene: TRBJ2-5
clone size: many
V gene: TRBV7-9
D gene: -
CDR3 DNA: TGTGCCAGCAGCTCGGGGAACTCCAGAGAGACCCAGTACTTC
CDR3 protein: CASSSGNSRETQYF

J gene: TRBJ2-7
clone size: many
V gene: TRBV20-1
D gene: -
CDR3 DNA: TGCAGTGCTACCGACGTTCCCTACGAGCAGTACTTC
CDR3 protein: CSATDVPYEQYF

J gene: TRBJ2-7
clone size: many
V gene: TRBV5-1
D gene: TRBD1
CDR3 DNA: TGCGCCAGCAGCTCCTCCGGGGACAGCTACTACGAGCAGTACTTC
CDR3 protein: CASSSSGDSYYEQYF

J gene: TRBJ1-6
clone size: many
V gene: TRBV6-1
D gene: -
CDR3 DNA: TGTGCCAGCAGTGAAGCAGGGACACGAAGGGATTCACCCCTCCACTTT
CDR3 protein: CASSEAGTRRDSPLHF

J gene: TRBJ1-4
clone size: many
V gene: TRBV7-2
D gene: -
CDR3 DNA: TGTGCCAGCAGCTCGGTACAATCTAGTGAAAAACTGTTTTTT
CDR3 protein: CASSSVQSSEKLFF

J gene: TRBJ1-4
clone size: once
V gene: TRBV20-1
D gene: -
CDR3 DNA: TGCAGTGCTAGAGATCAAGGAGGCGAACTGTTTTTT
CDR3 protein: CSARDQGGELFF

J gene: TRBJ2-5
clone size: few
V gene: TRBV27
D gene: -
CDR3 DNA: TGTGCCAGCACCCCGCGGCGGGACCAAAAAGAGACCCAGTACTTC
CDR3 protein: CASTPRRDQKETQYF

J gene: TRBJ1-4
clone size: many
V gene: TRBV11-2
D gene: TRBD1
CDR3 DNA: TGTGCCAGCAGCCCGGGACAGGGAGTTATTGAAAAACTGTTTTTT
CDR3 protein: CASSPGQGVIEKLFF

J gene: TRBJ1-6
clone size: -
V gene: TRBV5-1
D gene: TRBD1
CDR3 DNA: TGCGCCAGCAGCCTGGGCGACAGGGTGTATTGGGATAATTCACCCCTCCACTTT
CDR3 protein: CASSLGDRVYWDNSPLHF

J gene: TRBJ2-5
clone size: once
V gene: TRBV29-1
D gene: -
CDR3 DNA: TGCAGCTTAACCGCCGAAAGATCTCGAGGGACCCAGTACTTC
CDR3 protein: CSLTAERSRGTQYF

J gene: TRBJ2-2
clone size: once
V gene: TRBV20-1
D gene: -
CDR3 DNA: TGCAGTGCTAGCGGGAGTAGGGGGAGGACCGGGGAGCTGTTTTTT
CDR3 protein: CSASGSRGRTGELFF

J gene: TRBJ2-1
clone size: many
V gene: TRBV3-1
D gene: TRBD2
CDR3 DNA: TGTGCCAGCAGCCAAGATACTAGCGGGATCGATGAGCAGTTCTTC
CDR3 protein: CASSQDTSGIDEQFF

J gene: TRBJ2-1
clone size: many
V gene: TRBV3-1
D gene: -
CDR3 DNA: TGTGCCAGCAGCCAAGCCCTGAATGAGCAGTTCTTC
CDR3 protein: CASSQALNEQFF

J gene: TRBJ2-1
clone size: -
V gene: TRBV29-1
D gene: TRBD1
CDR3 DNA: TGCAGCTTGGAGGACAGGGGGATCAATGAGCAGTTCTTC
CDR3 protein: CSLEDRGINEQFF

J gene: TRBJ2-5
clone size: many
V gene: TRBV20-1
D gene: -
CDR3 DNA: TGCAGTGCTAGCAGCGGGGAGACCCAGTACTTC
CDR3 protein: CSASSGETQYF

J gene: TRBJ2-1
clone size: many
V gene: TRBV20-1
D gene: TRBD2
CDR3 DNA: TGCAGTGCTAGAATCGCGTCTAGCGGGAACAATGAGCAGTTCTTC
CDR3 protein: CSARIASSGNNEQFF

J gene: TRBJ2-3
clone size: many
V gene: TRBV12-3/TRBV12-4
D gene: -
CDR3 DNA: TGTGCCAGCAGTTTCCCAGGGACAGATACGCAGTATTTT
CDR3 protein: CASSFPGTDTQYF

J gene: TRBJ2-4
clone size: many
V gene: TRBV4-3
D gene: TRBD2
CDR3 DNA: TGCGCCAGCAGCTTGATGGGGGAGGGAAACATTCAGTACTTC
CDR3 protein: CASSLMGEGNIQYF

J gene: TRBJ1-6
clone size: once
V gene: TRBV7-2
D gene: TRBD1
CDR3 DNA: TGTGCCAGCAGACAAACAGGGGGCGCGACGGCACCCCTCCACTTT
CDR3 protein: CASRQTGGATAPLHF

J gene: TRBJ2-5
clone size: -
V gene: TRBV12-3/TRBV12-4
D gene: -
CDR3 DNA: TGTGCCAGCGGCCTAAGTGGGGCCAGGGAGACCCAGTACTTC
CDR3 protein: CASGLSGARETQYF

J gene: TRBJ2-2
clone size: -
V gene: TRBV7-3
D gene: -
CDR3 DNA: TGTGGCAGCAGCTTAAGGAGGGTCGGGGGGCTGTTTTTT
CDR3 protein: CGSSLRRVGGLFF

J gene: TRBJ1-2
clone size: many
V gene: TRBV20-1
D gene: -
CDR3 DNA: TGCAGTGCGGCACCCTCAGGGTCCCCTAACTATGGCTACACCTTC
CDR3 protein: CSAAPSGSPNYGYTF

J gene: TRBJ1-5
clone size: -
V gene: TRBV4-3
D gene: -
CDR3 DNA: TGCGCCAGCAGCCAAGTAACAGGGAATCAGCCCCAGCATTTT
CDR3 protein: CASSQVTGNQPQHF

J gene: TRBJ2-7
clone size: -
V gene: TRBV7-2
D gene: TRBD2
CDR3 DNA: TGTGCCAGCAGCTTCCTAGCGGGACCCTACGAGCAGTACTTC
CDR3 protein: CASSFLAGPYEQYF

J gene: TRBJ1-5
clone size: many
V gene: TRBV7-2
D gene: TRBD1
CDR3 DNA: TGTGCCAGCAGCTTCGACAGGGATCAGCCCCAGCATTTT
CDR3 protein: CASSFDRDQPQHF

J gene: TRBJ2-1
clone size: many
V gene: TRBV4-1
D gene: -
CDR3 DNA: TGCGCCAGCAGCCAAGAAGGTCACGCGAGCTCCTACAATGAGCAGTTCTTC
CDR3 protein: CASSQEGHASSYNEQFF

J gene: TRBJ2-7
clone size: many
V gene: TRBV5-6
D gene: TRBD2
CDR3 DNA: TGTGCCAGCAGCTCGAAGCGGGAGGGCGCTTACGAGCAGTACTTC
CDR3 protein: CASSSKREGAYEQYF